The clone carrying this T cell receptor (beta chain) has a single count. What it recognizes is unknown. This record comes from a study of T cells in localized non-small cell lung cancer. Study results and caveats: Uninvolved adjacent lung showed the highest T cell clonality, exceeding tumor. In adjacent lung, a median around 52 of the top 100 tumor clones were found. Sequence data derive from only one tumor region, so heterogeneity remains possible. Longer overall survival was seen with higher T cell density measured in blood.

CDR3 size: 15 residues. The V end lost 5 bases, the J end lost 0 bases, and 13 bases lay between the germline ends. CDR1 and CDR2 (germline): MDHEN, SYDVKM. Produced via immunoSEQ multiplex PCR; TCRdb's table is partial and in-frame only. This sample has about 40,000 clones, with approximately 80% found just once. The rearrangement joins TRBV28 to TRBJ1-2; D gene unclear. The material was peripheral blood mononuclear cells, obtained before any cancer treatment. This clonotype was obtained from a male donor at least 60 years old with stage II lung adenocarcinoma. Here the CDR3 reads CASSPPASANYGYTF. The CDR3 coding sequence is TGTGCCAGCAGTCCCCCGGCAAGTGCTAACTATGGCTACACCTTC.